The T cell receptor beta chain under discussion was sequenced for a study of liver allograft versus peripheral blood T cells. Across the study: The authors compared T cell receptor repertoires in transplanted livers with those in the peripheral blood of recipients.

The CDR3 is 12 amino acids. After removal of 5 bases from V and 5 bases from J, the junction contained 2 bases not matched to a gene. Germline loops: CDR1 MDHEN, CDR2 SYDVKM. Study observations and caveats: Repertoires of T cell receptors in liver allografts reportedly differed from peripheral blood repertoires.

This clonotype has a handful of counts. The antigen is not known. Each CDR3 protein gets one entry after TCRdb re-called the reads with MiXCR. The sample shows around 10,000 distinct CDR3 sequences, approximately 19% of them seen only once. This clonotype originated in a human patient who had a liver transplant. Some of the T cells may derive from the graft donor. The gene calls are TRBV28 and TRBJ2-7, with 8 nucleotides matching TRBD1. The CDR3 DNA sequence: TGTGCCAGCAGTCCGGACAGGGACGAGCAGTACTTC. Its translation is CASSPDRDEQYF. Looking up the rest from reference TRBV28 and TRBJ2-7 gives the full variable domain: DVKVTQSSRYLVKRTGEKVFLECVQDMDHENMFWYRQDPGLGLRLIYFSYDVKMKEKGDIPEGYSVSREKKERFSLILESASTNQTSMYLCASSPDRDEQYFGPGTRLTVT.